This T cell receptor beta chain is from a study of T cell responses to AZD1222 COVID-19 vaccine. Study observations and caveats: Close to half of all spike-specific TCRs reportedly target regions of the variants that are unmutated. Donors were largely white British and mainly female; clonal diversity was possibly underestimated.

Measured with immunoSEQ multiplex PCR; TCRdb has only the in-frame clones, and not every one. Here the sample spans some 130,000 clones, 75% to 90% being singletons. From germline, CDR1 is MNHEY and CDR2 SMNVEV (reference sequence). CDR3 length equals 15 residues. V was pared by 5 bases and J by 3 bases, with 17 bases between. Comment on this clone: What it binds is not known.

The chain carries TRBV27 and TRBJ2-7, with D maybe TRBD1 (8 bases). The clonotype was recovered from an adult who received the AZD1222 COVID-19 vaccine. This specimen was peripheral blood, taken 28 days after the second AZD1222 dose. The CDR3, as DNA: TGTGCCAGCAGTCCTTGGGGGGGGACAGGCTACGAGCAGTACTTC. This gives the protein CASSPWGGTGYEQYF.